Following are 29 T cell receptor beta chains from one sample sequenced in a study of CXCR3-negative and CXCR3-positive naive CD8 T cells. UMI-labeled 5' RACE yielded the TRB cDNA libraries. After re-calling the 5' RACE reads, TCRdb lists one entry per CDR3 protein, DNA absent. The data show about 130,000 distinct CDR3 sequences, and the top ten clones hold less than 0.55%. Source material: naive CXCR3- CD8+ T cells from blood. Subset: CD45RO-CCR7+CD27+CD95- naive CD8+ T cells lacking CXCR3 (TNR3-). These receptor sequences come from a human donor in good health. Some clones in this sample may be carry-over from other donors' samples.

The genes are TRBV7-3 and TRBJ2-3; the D call of TRBD1 rests on TCRdb alone, since no DNA is present to check it. This CDR3 has 18 amino acids. The germline V gene has CDR1 SGHTA and CDR2 FQGTGA. This CDR3 is CASSAPPGQGNFTDTQYF.

This chain connects TRBV7-6 to TRBJ2-7. CDR1 is SGHVS, CDR2 FNYEAQ, per germline. There are 14 residues in the CDR3. CDR3 sequence reads: CASSFHGSSYEQYF.

The chain uses TRBV7-9 and TRBJ1-4; TCRdb calls TRBD1, which cannot be checked without DNA. Germline V CDR1 and CDR2: SEHNR, FQNEAQ (reference sequence). CDR3 length: 14 residues. CDR3 sequence reads: CASSLRKGNEKLFF. Using reference TRBV7-9 and TRBJ1-4 for the parts outside the CDR3, the full variable domain is DTGVSQNPRHKITKRGQNVTFRCDPISEHNRLYWYRQTLGQGPEFLTYFQNEAQLEKSRLLSDRFSAERPKGSFSTLEIQRTEQGDSAMYLCASSLRKGNEKLFFGSGTQLSVL.

The V call is TRBV19, the J call TRBJ2-1; checking the TCRdb D call of TRBD1 is not possible without DNA. Germline V CDR1 and CDR2: LNHDA, SQIVND (reference sequence). This CDR3 region has 13 residues. CDR3 amino acids: CASSIAGVGEQFF.

The rearrangement uses TRBV4-3 and TRBJ2-7; the D call from TCRdb, TRBD1, cannot be confirmed without DNA. CDR1 is LGHNA, CDR2 YSLEER, per germline. The CDR3 is made up of 13 amino acids. CDR3 residues: CASSKNRAYEQYF.

The J gene is TRBJ2-2, the V gene TRBV28; TCRdb's D call of TRBD1 is untestable without DNA. Germline values: CDR1 MDHEN, CDR2 SYDVKM. The CDR3 totals 17 residues. CDR3 sequence reads: CASRKTGLYTNTGELFF.

This CDR3 reads CASSVPGQYNEQFF. This rearrangement joins TRBV12-3 or TRBV12-4 to TRBJ2-1; the D call of TRBD1 rests on TCRdb alone, since no DNA is present to check it. The CDR3 sequence is 14 residues long.

The gene calls are TRBV27 and TRBJ2-4; checking the TCRdb D call of TRBD1 is not possible without DNA. The CDR3 length is 12 residues. Germline V CDR1 and CDR2: MNHEY, SMNVEV (reference sequence). The CDR3 here is CASSYGGNIQYF.

The chain links TRBV29-1 to TRBJ2-7; as DNA is missing, the TRBD1 call by TCRdb cannot be tested. Germline assignment: CDR1 SQVTM and CDR2 ANQGSEA. CDR3 length equals 13 residues. CDR3 loop: CSVVWDTEYEQYF.

V and J are TRBV10-2 and TRBJ2-7. The CDR3 has 12 amino acids. From germline, CDR1 is WSHSY and CDR2 SAAADI. CDR3 sequence reads: CASGLRPYEQYF.

This rearrangement joins TRBV6-6 to TRBJ1-5; TCRdb returns TRBD1, unconfirmable since there is no DNA. The CDR3 totals 14 residues. Germline V CDR1 and CDR2: MNHNY, SVGAGI (reference sequence). This chain's CDR3 is CASSYPGSNQPQHF.

The rearrangement links TRBV14 to TRBJ2-5. The CDR3 is 14 amino acids. Per the germline V gene, CDR1 is SGHDN and CDR2 is FVKESK. The CDR3 loop reads CASSQDIREETQYF.

This chain links TRBV2 with TRBJ2-2; there is no DNA to check the TCRdb D call of TRBD1. CDR1 SNHLY and CDR2 FYNNEI come from the germline V gene. The CDR3 is 19 residues long. CDR3 sequence: CASGKSGQGYVPNTGELFF.

The chain uses TRBV30 and TRBJ2-7; TCRdb reports TRBD2, a call that lacks DNA to check it against. Germline V CDR1 and CDR2: GTSNPN, SVGIG (reference sequence). This CDR3 has 13 residues. The CDR3 is CAWKGGGYYEQYF. The whole variable domain, remainder taken from reference TRBV30 and TRBJ2-7, is SQTIHQWPATLVQPVGSPLSLECTVEGTSNPNLYWYRQAAGRGLQLLFYSVGIGQISSEVPQNLSASRPQDRQFILSSKKLLLSDSGFYLCAWKGGGYYEQYFGPGTRLTVT.

The rearrangement joins TRBV5-1 to TRBJ2-1. Germline V gives CDR1 SGHRS, CDR2 YFSETQ. The CDR3 is 13 residues long. The CDR3 region is CASSFGSGNEQFF.

The rearrangement uses TRBV7-8 and TRBJ1-1. This CDR3 has 13 amino acids. Germline V gives CDR1 SGHVS, CDR2 FQNEAQ. CDR3 protein: CASTRRVYTEAFF. Supplemented by reference TRBV7-8 and TRBJ1-1, the full variable domain reads GAGVSQSPRYKVAKRGQDVALRCDPISGHVSLFWYQQALGQGPEFLTYFQNEAQLDKSGLPSDRFFAERPEGSVSTLKIQRTQQEDSAVYLCASTRRVYTEAFFGQGTRLTVV.

This chain joins TRBV14 and TRBJ2-1. Germline-derived CDR1 and CDR2 are SGHDN and FVKESK. The CDR3 has 16 residues. CDR3 region: CASSLSTASSYNEQFF.

The V gene is TRBV6-6, the J gene TRBJ1-2; TCRdb lists TRBD1, though no DNA is available to test this call. This CDR3 comprises 14 residues. Germline CDR1 is MNHNY and CDR2 is SVGAGI (reference sequence). This CDR3 reads CASSYSAGIYGYTF.

V usage is TRBV20-1 and J usage is TRBJ2-1; TCRdb picks TRBD2, but there is no DNA to check that call. The CDR3 extends over 17 amino acids. Germline loops: CDR1 DFQATT, CDR2 SNEGSKA (reference sequence). CDR3 residues: CSAPIGLAGLSYNEQFF.

This chain uses TRBV20-1 with TRBJ2-1. The germline gives CDR1 DFQATT, CDR2 SNEGSKA (reference sequence). CDR3 length: 13 amino acids. The CDR3 spells CSELASSYNEQFF.

CDR3: CASSLARMPYEQYF. The V call is TRBV7-9, the J call TRBJ2-7. The germline CDR1 and CDR2 sequences are SEHNR and FQNEAQ (reference sequence). This CDR3 contains 14 residues.

The rearrangement uses TRBV18 and TRBJ2-1; the D call from TCRdb, TRBD1, cannot be confirmed without DNA. The CDR3 extends over 16 amino acids. Germline assignment: CDR1 KGHSH and CDR2 LQKENI. CDR3 residues: CASSGAYRDSYNEQFF.

This chain links TRBV6-6 with TRBJ2-7; TCRdb reports TRBD1, a call that lacks DNA to check it against. Germline V CDR1 and CDR2: MNHNY, SVGAGI (reference sequence). CDR3 size: 13 residues. CDR3 sequence reads: CASSPGTGVEQYF.

The chain employs TRBV7-2 and TRBJ2-7; TCRdb's D call of TRBD2 is untestable without DNA. CDR3 size: 15 residues. Per germline, CDR1 SGHTA and CDR2 FQGNSA. The CDR3 spells CASSPGTSGIYEQYF. Based on the CDR3 plus reference TRBV7-2 and TRBJ2-7, the full variable domain is GAGVSQSPSNKVTEKGKDVELRCDPISGHTALYWYRQSLGQGLEFLIYFQGNSAPDKSGLPSDRFSAERTGGSVSTLTIQRTQQEDSAVYLCASSPGTSGIYEQYFGPGTRLTVT.

The chain couples TRBV12-3 or TRBV12-4 to TRBJ2-7; with no DNA, the TCRdb D assignment of TRBD1 cannot be verified. This CDR3 is 13 amino acids long. This CDR3 reads CASSSWTGDEQYF.

The rearrangement joins TRBV4-3 to TRBJ2-1; absent DNA, TCRdb's TRBD2 call cannot be checked. Germline loops: CDR1 LGHNA, CDR2 YSLEER. This CDR3 has 14 residues. The CDR3 is CASRNSGGEGEQFF.

V is TRBV28 and J is TRBJ1-1. Germline V CDR1 and CDR2: MDHEN, SYDVKM. CDR3 size: 12 residues. The CDR3: CASSDVHTEAFF. The variable domain in full, with the rest retrieved from reference TRBV28 and TRBJ1-1, is DVKVTQSSRYLVKRTGEKVFLECVQDMDHENMFWYRQDPGLGLRLIYFSYDVKMKEKGDIPEGYSVSREKKERFSLILESASTNQTSMYLCASSDVHTEAFFGQGTRLTVV.

This CDR3 reads CASSLVASGEPYEQYF. The V and J genes are TRBV11-2 and TRBJ2-7; checking the TCRdb D call of TRBD2 is not possible without DNA. The CDR3 spans 16 residues. Germline V gene lookup returns CDR1 SGHAT and CDR2 FQNNGV.

The chain uses TRBV7-9 and TRBJ2-7. The germline CDR1 and CDR2 sequences are SEHNR and FQNEAQ (reference sequence). This CDR3 contains 14 residues. The CDR3 here is CASSLARVPYEQYF. Drawing the rest from reference TRBV7-9 and TRBJ2-7, the complete variable domain is DTGVSQNPRHKITKRGQNVTFRCDPISEHNRLYWYRQTLGQGPEFLTYFQNEAQLEKSRLLSDRFSAERPKGSFSTLEIQRTEQGDSAMYLCASSLARVPYEQYFGPGTRLTVT.